This entry lists 13 T cell receptor beta chains sequenced from one sample in a study of blood T cells in healthy people across ages. The use of a sample-barcoded 5' primer and a J-beta primer mix characterized a second PCR of about 7 to 12 cycles. Each CDR3 protein is one row after TCRdb ran MiXCR on the 5' RACE reads. The sample carries some 690,000 distinct CDR3 sequences, about 24% recorded once. The sample consisted of blood. The receptors derive from an older man in good health.

The chain uses TRBV13 and TRBJ2-1; TRBD1 might be the D (6 bases). With 0 bases removed from V and 8 bases from J, the gap between germline ends came to 11 bases. Germline V gene sequence: CDR1 PRHDT, CDR2 FYEKMQ (reference sequence). The CDR3 spans 14 residues. CDR3 sequence: CASSLGHRADEQFF. As DNA, the CDR3 is TGTGCCAGCAGCTTAGGTCACAGGGCCGATGAGCAGTTCTTC. The full variable domain, with the rest looked up from reference TRBV13 and TRBJ2-1, is AAGVIQSPRHLIKEKRETATLKCYPIPRHDTVYWYQQGPGQDPQFLISFYEKMQSDKGSIPDRFSAQQFSDYHSELNMSSLELGDSALYFCASSLGHRADEQFFGPGTRLTVL.

This chain links TRBV10-1 with TRBJ2-2; D is unresolved. The length of the CDR3 is 14 residues. V was trimmed by 8 bases and J by 7 bases, leaving 17 bases between them. The germline V gene has CDR1 WNHNN and CDR2 SYGVQD (reference sequence). CDR3 amino acids: CASQPREKVGELFF. CDR3 in DNA: TGCGCCAGCCAACCCCGAGAGAAAGTCGGGGAGCTGTTTTTT.

The chain carries TRBV7-3 and TRBJ2-5, with a possible D match to TRBD1 (6 bases). In germline, CDR1 is SGHTA, CDR2 FQGTGA. V shed 1 base and J shed 6 bases, with 12 bases lying between them. The CDR3 covers 14 residues. For the CDR3, the DNA is TGTGCCAGCAGCTTAAACGGCAGGGGACAGACCCAGTACTTC. It specifies CASSLNGRGQTQYF.

The CDR3 coding sequence is TGTGCCAGCAGCCAACAGGGCGTGTATGGCTACACCTTC. The encoded protein is CASSQQGVYGYTF. This rearrangement joins TRBV7-2 to TRBJ1-2; D is possibly TRBD1 (6 bases). V was clipped by 5 bases and J by 5 bases, with 12 bases between them. Germline loops: CDR1 SGHTA, CDR2 FQGNSA. The CDR3 loop spans 13 amino acids.

In DNA form, the CDR3 reads TGCAGTGCTCGGCGTCGTGTTGGTACGCAGTATTTT. It is translated as CSARRRVGTQYF. The rearrangement uses TRBV20-1 and TRBJ2-3; no reliable D call. Trimming pared 5 bases from V and 8 bases from J, leaving 14 bases between. The CDR3 contains 12 residues. CDR1 DFQATT and CDR2 SNEGSKA come from the germline V gene (reference sequence).

In its sample, this clonotype was seen a few times. The rearrangement joins TRBV12-3 or TRBV12-4 to TRBJ1-1; D is perhaps TRBD1 (5 bases). The V and J ends lost 5 bases and 11 bases respectively, with 15 bases between them. CDR3 length: 12 residues. As DNA, the CDR3 is TGTGCCAGCAGTCCCCGGGACCTTCAGGCTTTCTTT. Translating it yields CASSPRDLQAFF.

On this clonotype itself: Because it lacks the conserved phenylalanine or tryptophan at the end, this CDR3 is likely a read error. The limits of the CDR3 on the DNA are not certain, so only TCRdb's listed CDR3 is given. CDR3 residues: CSAPKQGVKILLRNRRGL. The genes are TRBV29-1 and TRBJ1-4; the table's TRBD1 call for D was not verified on the DNA. CDR1 is SQVTM, CDR2 ANQGSEA, per germline. With termini counted, the CDR3 has 18 amino acids.

This clonotype has only a few counts. The chain joins TRBV7-2 to TRBJ1-2; D not resolved. Germline V gene lookup returns CDR1 SGHTA and CDR2 FQGNSA. The V gene lost 5 bases and the J gene lost 5 bases, with 18 bases spanning the gap. CDR3 length: 15 amino acids. The chain's CDR3 is CASSPTDAAGYGYTF. CDR3 DNA sequence: TGTGCCAGCAGCCCCACCGACGCCGCTGGGTATGGCTACACCTTC. The variable domain in full, with the rest retrieved from reference TRBV7-2 and TRBJ1-2, is GAGVSQSPSNKVTEKGKDVELRCDPISGHTALYWYRQSLGQGLEFLIYFQGNSAPDKSGLPSDRFSAERTGGSVSTLTIQRTQQEDSAVYLCASSPTDAAGYGYTFGSGTRLTVV.

This rearrangement joins TRBV5-1 to TRBJ1-1, with TRBD1 as a possible D gene (6 bases). CDR3 length: 13 residues. V lost 0 bases and J lost 14, with 17 bases in between. Germline V lookup: CDR1 SGHRS, CDR2 YFSETQ. Here the CDR3 reads CASSLVLGGLGFF. CDR3 sequence (DNA): TGCGCCAGCAGCTTGGTTTTGGGGGGCCTTGGCTTCTTT.

This clonotype was observed a few times. J is TRBJ2-7 and V is TRBV3-1; D unresolved. Trimming took 4 bases from V and 6 from J, leaving 13 bases between them. This CDR3 region has 13 residues. Germline CDR1 LGHDT, CDR2 YNNKEL (reference sequence). CDR3 DNA: TGTGCCAGCAGCCTGGGCTTAGCCACCGAGCAGTACGTC. It is translated as CASSLGLATEQYV.

This clonotype showed up many times. The gene calls are TRBV5-6 and TRBJ2-7; D may be TRBD1 (6 bases). This CDR3 comprises 14 residues. Trimming removed 7 bases from V and 0 bases from J, with 14 bases in between. Germline CDR1 SGHDT, CDR2 YYEEEE. CDR3 sequence reads: CASEEQGSSYEQYV. In DNA, the CDR3 is TGTGCCAGCGAAGAACAGGGCAGCTCCTACGAGCAGTACGTC.

This clonotype was counted at least ten times. The rearrangement joins TRBV12-3 or TRBV12-4 to TRBJ2-1, with a tentative D call TRBD2 (6 bases). The CDR3 runs 12 residues. V lost 6 bases and J lost 6, with 9 bases in between. This chain's CDR3 is CASSLGGNEQFF. For the CDR3, the DNA is TGTGCCAGCAGCCTGGGGGGCAATGAGCAGTTCTTC.

This clonotype appeared a few times. This chain joins TRBV6-6 and TRBJ1-2, with D maybe TRBD1 (5 bases). The V end was cut by 0 bases, the J end by 7 bases, with 12 bases between. The V gene's germline CDR1 is MNHNY and CDR2 SVGAGI (reference sequence). CDR3 length: 14 residues. The CDR3 region is CASSYSMEGIGYTF. CDR3 bases: TGTGCCAGCAGTTACTCCATGGAGGGGATTGGCTACACCTTC.